One and the same sample provided the 5 T cell receptor beta chains below, sequenced in a study of blood T cells in healthy people across ages. Sample-barcoded 5' priming and a J-beta primer mix drove a second PCR of 7 to 11 cycles. TCRdb analysed the 5' RACE reads with MiXCR anew, one entry per CDR3 protein. The table includes about 1,500,000 distinct CDR3 sequences, over 25% detected once. The sample comprised blood. The receptors come from a woman in her 30s in good health.

Turning to this clonotype: A read error may be the cause here, since a much bigger clone is one base away. The chain recombines TRBV2 with TRBJ1-1; maybe TRBD1 (5 bases). The germline gives CDR1 SNHLY, CDR2 FYNNEI. This CDR3 comprises 14 residues. The chain's CDR3 is CTSTGTEVLTEAFF. The CDR3 nucleotides read TGTACCAGTACCGGGACGGAGGTCTTGACTGAAGCTTTCTTT. Based on the CDR3 plus reference TRBV2 and TRBJ1-1, the full variable domain is EPEVTQTPSHQVTQMGQEVILRCVPISNHLYFYWYRQILGQKVEFLVSFYNNEISEKSEIFDDQFSVERPDGSNFTLKIRSTKLEDSAMYFCTSTGTEVLTEAFFGQGTRLTVV.

This rearrangement joins TRBV29-1 to TRBJ2-5, with D perhaps TRBD1 (6 bases). The J call is uncertain, as TRBJ2-7 better fits the DNA end. Germline-derived CDR1 and CDR2 are SQVTM and ANQGSEA. This CDR3 is built from 13 residues. The CDR3, as DNA: TGCAGCGTTGAAGTTGACAGGAGATACGAGCAGTACTTC. Its protein is CSVEVDRRYEQYF.

This clonotype appeared many times. This chain links TRBV12-3 or TRBV12-4 with TRBJ2-6; D uncertain. The CDR3 contains 12 residues. The V and J ends lost 6 bases and 4 bases respectively, with 4 bases between them. The CDR3 is CASRWGANVLTF. CDR3 in DNA: TGTGCCAGCAGGTGGGGGGCCAACGTCCTGACTTTC.

The rearrangement joins TRBV6-5 to TRBJ1-1, with 7 nucleotides matching TRBD1. The CDR3 length is 16 residues. The V gene's germline CDR1 is MNHEY and CDR2 SVGAGI. The V segment lost 4 bases and the J segment 0 bases; nucleotides outside the gene matches: 8. The CDR3, as DNA: TGTGCCAGCAGTTCCGACCAGGGACAGATGAACACTGAAGCTTTCTTT. The encoded protein is CASSSDQGQMNTEAFF.

Remarks on this clonotype: This may stem from a read error, because a much larger clone lies one nucleotide away. The V and J genes are TRBV5-1 and TRBJ2-1, with D possibly being TRBD2 (5 bases). Germline lookup yields CDR1 SGHRS and CDR2 YFSETQ. V was trimmed by 3 bases and J by 12 bases, leaving 19 bases between them. This CDR3 is 14 amino acids long. Written as DNA, the CDR3 is TGCGCCAGCAGCTGGACCAAGGAGGCGACCCGGCAGTTCTTC. Translated: CASSWTKEATRQFF.